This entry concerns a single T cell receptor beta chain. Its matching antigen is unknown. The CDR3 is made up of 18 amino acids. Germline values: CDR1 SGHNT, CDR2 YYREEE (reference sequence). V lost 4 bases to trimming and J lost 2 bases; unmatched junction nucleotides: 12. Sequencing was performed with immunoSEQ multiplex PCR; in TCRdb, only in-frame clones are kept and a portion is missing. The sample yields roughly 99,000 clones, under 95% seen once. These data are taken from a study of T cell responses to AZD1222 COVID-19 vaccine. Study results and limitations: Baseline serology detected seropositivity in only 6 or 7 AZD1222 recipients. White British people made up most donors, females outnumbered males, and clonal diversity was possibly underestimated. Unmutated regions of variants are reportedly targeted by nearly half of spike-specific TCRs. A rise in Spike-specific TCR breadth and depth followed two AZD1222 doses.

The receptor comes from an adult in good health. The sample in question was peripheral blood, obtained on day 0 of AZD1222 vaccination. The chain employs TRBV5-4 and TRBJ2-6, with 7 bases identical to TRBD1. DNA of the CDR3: TGTGCCAGCAGCCCAGGACCGACAGGGACACCTGGGGCCAACGTCCTGACTTTC. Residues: CASSPGPTGTPGANVLTF.